The 4 T cell receptor beta chains presented below share a single source sample, sequenced in a study of OX40 agonist ivuxolimab in advanced cancers. Some clones are missing from TCRdb's copy, which holds only in-frame ones; the method was immunoSEQ multiplex PCR. The profile covers more than 40,000 clones, with about 88% appearing a single time and about 8% taken by the ten largest. This sample comprised CD4+ or CD8+ T cells sorted from blood, obtained in a trial of the OX40 agonist ivuxolimab. Receptors originate from an adult with an advanced solid tumor such as melanoma, head and neck, liver or kidney cancer.

A few counts support this clone. The chain joins TRBV27 to TRBJ2-3; TRBD2 matches 8 bases. V lost 5 bases, J lost 0 bases, and 10 bases stayed unmatched. The CDR3 extends over 17 amino acids. Germline assignment: CDR1 MNHEY and CDR2 SMNVEV (reference sequence). CDR3 sequence (DNA): TGTGCCAGCAGTCCCCTACTAGCGGTAACTAGCACAGATACGCAGTATTTT. It encodes CASSPLLAVTSTDTQYF.

This chain joins TRBV7-9 and TRBJ1-2; 9 nucleotides line up with TRBD1. With 7 bases clipped from V and 3 bases from J, the junction kept 6 bases outside the gene matches. Germline-derived CDR1 and CDR2 are SEHNR and FQNEAQ (reference sequence). CDR3 size: 14 residues. CDR3 DNA: TGTGCCAGCATCCCGACAGGGGGTGACTATGGCTACACCTTC. Translation gives CASIPTGGDYGYTF.

This clone occurred a few times. The V call is TRBV29-1, the J call TRBJ2-2, with 14 nucleotides matching TRBD2. CDR3 length: 15 amino acids. Germline values: CDR1 SQVTM, CDR2 ANQGSEA. V lost 4 bases and J lost 4; bases outside the gene matches: 2. The CDR3 here is CSVVGTSGSTGELFF. The CDR3 DNA reads TGCAGCGTTGTCGGGACTAGCGGGAGCACCGGGGAGCTGTTTTTT.

The V and J genes are TRBV4-3 and TRBJ1-3; D possibly corresponds to TRBD1 (5 bases). Trimming stripped 0 bases from V and 4 bases from J, with 16 bases between. This CDR3 is 17 amino acids long. Germline loops: CDR1 LGHNA, CDR2 YSLEER. As DNA, the CDR3 is TGCGCCAGCAGCCAAGAGGGGTCGGGGACCCCGGGAAACACCATATATTTT. It is translated as CASSQEGSGTPGNTIYF.